This T cell receptor (beta chain) was sequenced during a study of blood T cell repertoires in COVID-19. Living in about two dozen US areas, the participants were between about 18 and 95 years of age. How the authors handled the data: Reference gene primer amplification gave nucleated cell count estimates. The protocol was immunoSEQ multiplex PCR, while the TCRdb copy is restricted to in-frame clones and leaves out a portion. V, J and clone size reflect that table, while D and trimming were determined from the DNA. The repertoire includes 200,000 to 250,000 clones, 65% to 85% of them detected once, and approximately 3.6% sits in the top ten. This CDR3 region has 15 residues. The V gene lost 0 bases and the J gene lost 7 bases, with 16 bases spanning the gap. Germline V lookup: CDR1 LGHNA, CDR2 YSLEER.

The origin of this receptor is a woman aged 60-75 years who had recovered from COVID-19. The chain is built from TRBV4-3 and TRBJ2-7; TRBD2 might be the D (5 bases). Sample: PBMCs or T cells enriched from blood (not recorded which). The CDR3 coding sequence is TGCGCCAGCAGCCAAGATTTCGGGGTATCGAGGGAGCAGTACTTC. Translated: CASSQDFGVSREQYF.